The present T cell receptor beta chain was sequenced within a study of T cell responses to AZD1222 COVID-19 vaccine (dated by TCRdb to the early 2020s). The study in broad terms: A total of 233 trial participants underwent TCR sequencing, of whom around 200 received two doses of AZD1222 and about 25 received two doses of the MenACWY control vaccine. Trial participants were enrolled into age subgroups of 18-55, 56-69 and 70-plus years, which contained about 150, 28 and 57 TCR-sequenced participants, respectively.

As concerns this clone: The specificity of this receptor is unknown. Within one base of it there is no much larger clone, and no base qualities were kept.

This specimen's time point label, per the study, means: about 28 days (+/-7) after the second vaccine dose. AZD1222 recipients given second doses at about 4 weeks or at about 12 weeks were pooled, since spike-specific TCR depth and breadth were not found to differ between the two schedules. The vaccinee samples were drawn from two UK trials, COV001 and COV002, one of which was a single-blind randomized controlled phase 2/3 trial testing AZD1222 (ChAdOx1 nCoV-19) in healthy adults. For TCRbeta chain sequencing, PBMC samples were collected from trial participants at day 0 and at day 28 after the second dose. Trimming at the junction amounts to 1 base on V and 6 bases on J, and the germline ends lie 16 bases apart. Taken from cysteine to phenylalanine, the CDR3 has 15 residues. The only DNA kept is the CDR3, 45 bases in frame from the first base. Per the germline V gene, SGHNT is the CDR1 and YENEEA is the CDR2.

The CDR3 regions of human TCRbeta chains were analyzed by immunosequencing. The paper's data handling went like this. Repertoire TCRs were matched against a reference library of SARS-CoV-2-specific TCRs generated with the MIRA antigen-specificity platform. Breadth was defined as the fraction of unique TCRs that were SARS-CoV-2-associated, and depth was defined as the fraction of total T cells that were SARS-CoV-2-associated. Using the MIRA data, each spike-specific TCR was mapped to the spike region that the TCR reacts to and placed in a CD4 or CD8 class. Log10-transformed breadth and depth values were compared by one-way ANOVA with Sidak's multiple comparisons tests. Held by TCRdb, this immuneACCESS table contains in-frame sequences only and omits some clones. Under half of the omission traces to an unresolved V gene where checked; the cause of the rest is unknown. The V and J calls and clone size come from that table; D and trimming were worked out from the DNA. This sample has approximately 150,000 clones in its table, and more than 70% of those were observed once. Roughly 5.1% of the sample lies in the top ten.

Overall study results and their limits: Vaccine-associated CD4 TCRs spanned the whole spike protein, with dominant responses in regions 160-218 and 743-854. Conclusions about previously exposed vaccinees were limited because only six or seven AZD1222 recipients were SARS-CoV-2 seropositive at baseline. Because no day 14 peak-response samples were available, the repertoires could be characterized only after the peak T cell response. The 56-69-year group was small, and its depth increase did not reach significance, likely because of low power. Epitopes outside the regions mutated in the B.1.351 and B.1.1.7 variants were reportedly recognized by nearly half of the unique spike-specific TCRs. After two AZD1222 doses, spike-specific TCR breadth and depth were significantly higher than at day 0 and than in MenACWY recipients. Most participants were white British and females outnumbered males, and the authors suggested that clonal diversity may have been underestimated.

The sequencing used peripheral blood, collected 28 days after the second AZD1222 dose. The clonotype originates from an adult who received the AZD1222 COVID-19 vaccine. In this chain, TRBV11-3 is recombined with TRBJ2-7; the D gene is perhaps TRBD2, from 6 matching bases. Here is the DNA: TGTGCCAGCAGCTTAGGTGGGACTCCGGTCGGCGAGCAGTACTTC. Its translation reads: CASSLGGTPVGEQYF.